The sample holds many counts of the clone carrying this T cell receptor (beta chain). The sample comes from a study of human T cells and chemical hapten exposure. Study at large: Patches that contained 0.01% DPC were applied to the upper back and read at 6 days.

The time point here: patch test 1, 2 weeks after DPC sensitization. Noted treatment: therapeutic diphenylcyclopropenone sensitization with weekly scalp DPC. TCRdb re-called the RACE reads through MiXCR, storing one row per CDR3 protein. The sample has a few hundred thousand distinct CDR3 sequences; 4% to 5.5% are singletons. CDR3 length equals 11 residues. Germline V gene sequence: CDR1 SQVTM, CDR2 ANQGSEA. Trimming cost V 5 bases and J 8 bases; bases outside gene matches: 5. The specimen comprised whole blood, sampled in connection with sensitization to the hapten diphenylcyclopropenone (DPC). The rearrangement links TRBV29-1 to TRBJ1-1, with TRBD1 identical over 7 bases. The source of this sequence is a woman in her 50s with alopecia areata. Some clones in this sample may be carry-over from other donors' samples. CDR3 protein: CSVHRGTEAFF. For the CDR3, the DNA is TGCAGCGTTCACAGGGGAACAGAAGCTTTCTTT.